These 23 T cell receptor beta chains came from one sample sequenced in a study of T-cell reconstitution after alpha-beta-depleted transplantation in children. A library of TCRbeta sequences, prepared with unique molecular identifiers, was generated. TCRdb re-analysed the PCR reads in MiXCR, keeping a single row per CDR3 protein. Among approximately 99,000 distinct CDR3 sequences listed, approximately 6% were seen once. The specimen was PBMCs, mostly from graft donor cells, collected 360 days after TCRalphabeta/CD19-depleted stem cell transplant. Receptors originate from a male patient aged 2 to 10 who had a stem cell transplant for acute lymphoblastic leukemia, so the T cells may come from the graft donor.

This clonotype was seen at least ten times. The chain uses TRBV11-2 and TRBJ2-2; D possibly corresponds to TRBD2 (6 bases). V was pared by 2 bases and J by 0 bases, with 10 bases between. The CDR3 covers 16 residues. Germline CDR1 reads SGHAT; CDR2 reads FQNNGV. The DNA of the CDR3 is TGTGCCAGCAGCTTACCCGCGGGGCCGAACACCGGGGAGCTGTTTTTT. Its protein product is CASSLPAGPNTGELFF.

This clonotype turned up a few times. The chain is built from TRBV25-1 and TRBJ1-6; 9 bases align to TRBD1. V lost 1 base and J lost 10; bases outside the gene matches: 11. Germline V CDR1 and CDR2: MGHDK, SYGVNS. The CDR3 runs to 17 residues. Written as DNA, the CDR3 is TGTGCCAGCAGTGAATCACAAGGACAGGGGATACGATCACCCCTCCACTTT. It yields the protein CASSESQGQGIRSPLHF.

This clonotype was detected ten times or more. The rearrangement links TRBV6-2 or TRBV6-3 to TRBJ2-2; D gene unclear. V was trimmed by 2 bases and J by 7 bases, leaving 11 bases between them. Germline V CDR1 and CDR2: MNHEY, SVGEGT. The CDR3 covers 14 residues. The CDR3 nucleotides read TGTGCCAGCAGTTACACGGTTGTGGGCGGGGAGCTGTTTTTT. Protein: CASSYTVVGGELFF.

This chain uses TRBV9 with TRBJ1-5, with D uncertain. Trimming took off 0 bases at V and 0 bases at J, with 10 bases between the two ends. This CDR3 comprises 16 residues. In germline, CDR1 is SGDLS, CDR2 YYNGEE. Here the CDR3 DNA reads TGTGCCAGCAGCGTAGTTTGTCAGTTTAGCAATCAGCCCCAGCATTTT. Encoded protein: CASSVVCQFSNQPQHF.

This clonotype was seen at least ten times. The chain has TRBV10-3 and TRBJ2-3; D call uncertain. Germline V gene lookup returns CDR1 ENHRY and CDR2 SYGVKD. V was trimmed by 2 bases and J by 1 base, leaving 7 bases between them. CDR3 length: 14 residues. The CDR3 loop reads CAISEPWGTDTQYF. DNA of the CDR3: TGTGCCATCAGTGAGCCCTGGGGCACAGATACGCAGTATTTT.

This clonotype was recorded many times. This rearrangement joins TRBV12-3 or TRBV12-4 to TRBJ2-5, with D maybe TRBD2 (5 bases). CDR3 length: 14 amino acids. V was pared by 5 bases and J by 2 bases, with 12 bases between. The DNA for the CDR3 is TGTGCCAGCAGTCTTACCGGACTGCAAGAGACCCAGTACTTC. Encoded protein: CASSLTGLQETQYF.

The chain links TRBV7-9 to TRBJ2-3; D may correspond to TRBD1 or TRBD2 (5 bases each). With 2 bases removed from V and 4 bases from J, the gap between germline ends came to 10 bases. There are 14 residues in the CDR3. Germline assignment: CDR1 SEHNR and CDR2 FQNEAQ (reference sequence). The CDR3 here is CASSLTGTSDTQYF. The CDR3 region has the DNA TGTGCCAGCAGCTTAACCGGGACGTCAGATACGCAGTATTTT.

The chain employs TRBV4-3 and TRBJ1-2; D is perhaps TRBD1 (6 bases). Per germline, CDR1 LGHNA and CDR2 YSLEER. V shed 0 bases and J shed 1 base, with 15 bases lying between them. This CDR3 has 17 amino acids. The CDR3 nucleotides read TGCGCCAGCAGCCAAGATTACCGGGACACCCTTAACTATGGCTACACCTTC. Translated: CASSQDYRDTLNYGYTF.

The rearrangement uses TRBV7-9 and TRBJ1-2; possible D gene TRBD1, 6 bases. Germline-derived CDR1 and CDR2 are SEHNR and FQNEAQ (reference sequence). The CDR3 has 14 residues. The V gene lost 1 base and the J gene lost 6 bases, with 12 bases spanning the gap. In nucleotides, the CDR3 is TGTGCCAGCAGCTTAGTAGGGGGGGAAGATGGCTACACCTTC. Its protein is CASSLVGGEDGYTF.

V and J are TRBV13 and TRBJ2-5; no firm D call. V was cut by 0 bases and J by 5 bases, with 16 bases left in between. Germline loops: CDR1 PRHDT, CDR2 FYEKMQ (reference sequence). CDR3 size: 16 residues. The DNA of the CDR3 is TGTGCCAGCAGCTTAGGCTACGGCGCTCAAGGGGAGACCCAGTACTTC. It codes for CASSLGYGAQGETQYF.

This clonotype has ten or more counts. V gene TRBV6-5 combines with J gene TRBJ1-5; D is undetermined. The CDR3 runs to 13 residues. Germline assignment: CDR1 MNHEY and CDR2 SVGAGI. Trimming removed 2 bases at V and 3 bases at J, with 5 bases between. The CDR3 DNA follows: TGTGCCAGCAGTTACCATGTCAATCAGCCCCAGCATTTT. It specifies CASSYHVNQPQHF.

This clonotype was seen ten or more times. The J gene is TRBJ2-2, the V gene TRBV24-1; D gene unclear. Germline CDR1 is KGHDR and CDR2 is SFDVKD. The CDR3 contains 14 residues. Trimming took 2 bases from V and 1 from J, leaving 4 bases between them. Here the CDR3 DNA reads TGTGCCACCAGTGATTACAGGAACACCGGGGAGCTGTTTTTT. This codes for CATSDYRNTGELFF.

The table lists this clonotype with many counts. The rearrangement joins TRBV12-3 or TRBV12-4 to TRBJ2-2, with D uncertain. V was pared by 6 bases and J by 1 base, with 18 bases between. This CDR3 region has 17 residues. CDR3 residues: CASSLNQQPGNTGELFF. DNA of the CDR3: TGTGCCAGCAGCCTGAATCAGCAACCGGGGAACACCGGGGAGCTGTTTTTT.

Ten or more counts support this clonotype. This CDR3 is CASSQKGPNTEAFF. CDR3 coding DNA: TGTGCCAGCAGCCAGAAGGGGCCGAACACTGAAGCTTTCTTT. This chain uses TRBV7-2 with TRBJ1-1; D is possibly TRBD1 (5 bases). Germline V gene lookup returns CDR1 SGHTA and CDR2 FQGNSA. This CDR3 comprises 14 residues. Trimming took off 5 bases at V and 1 base at J, with 11 bases between the two ends.

The sample holds many counts of this clonotype. This sequence joins TRBV7-9 and TRBJ2-7; D may be TRBD2 (5 bases). Per germline, CDR1 SEHNR and CDR2 FQNEAQ (reference sequence). The CDR3 length is 16 residues. V was trimmed by 0 bases and J by 7 bases, leaving 19 bases between them. As DNA, the CDR3 is TGTGCCAGCAGCTTAGCGATACAGCGGAGTCCTGGGGAGCAGTACTTC. Residues: CASSLAIQRSPGEQYF.

Turning to this clonotype: Possible read error: a much larger clone is one base away. The chain is built from TRBV12-3 or TRBV12-4 and TRBJ2-5, with 10 positions matching TRBD1. The CDR3 consists of 17 residues. Unmatched junction bases numbered 11, after V lost 2 bases and J lost 5 bases. The CDR3 nucleotides are TGTGCCAGCAGTTTAATTAGACAGGGGGCGTTAATTGAGACCCAGTACTTC. It encodes CASSLIRQGALIETQYF.

As concerns this clonotype: Possible read error: a much larger clone is one base away. The chain has TRBV7-8 and TRBJ1-1; 9 bases are shared with TRBD1. This CDR3 spans 12 amino acids. Looked up from germline, CDR1 is SGHVS and CDR2 is FQNEAQ. The chain's CDR3 is CPSLGQGTEAFF. CDR3 nucleotides: TGTCCCAGCCTCGGACAGGGGACTGAAGCTTTCTTT.

The chain combines TRBV7-2 with TRBJ1-5, with TRBD1 as a possible D gene (5 bases). This CDR3 is built from 14 residues. Per germline, CDR1 SGHTA and CDR2 FQGNSA. Trimming removed 4 bases from V and 2 bases from J, with 9 bases in between. The CDR3 here is CASSYRQRNQPQHF. The CDR3 bases are TGTGCCAGCAGCTACCGACAGCGCAATCAGCCCCAGCATTTT.

V is TRBV20-1 and J is TRBJ1-5; the match to TRBD1 covers 8 bases. CDR1 and CDR2 from the germline V gene are DFQATT and SNEGSKA (reference sequence). The CDR3 is 15 amino acids. V trimming: 3 bases; J trimming: 5 bases; junction bases outside the gene matches: 9. As DNA, the CDR3 is TGCAGTGCTAGGGCGGACAGGGTTTGGTATCAGCCCCAGCATTTT. The encoded protein is CSARADRVWYQPQHF.

This clonotype was counted a few times. This chain joins TRBV5-6 and TRBJ1-2, with D unclear. Trimming pared 0 bases from V and 2 bases from J, leaving 11 bases between. This CDR3 has 15 residues. The germline V gene has CDR1 SGHDT and CDR2 YYEEEE. The CDR3 sequence: CASSLVRNENYGYTF. The CDR3 bases are TGTGCCAGCAGCTTGGTACGAAACGAGAACTATGGCTACACCTTC.

This clonotype was found many times. V is TRBV9 and J is TRBJ2-1; 9 positions agree with TRBD1. Germline CDR1 and CDR2: SGDLS and YYNGEE. V gave up 4 bases and J gave up 13 bases; unmatched junction bases: 6. This CDR3 is built from 12 residues. The CDR3, as DNA: TGTGCCAGCAGCACTGGACAGGGGCGTCAGTTCTTC. It translates to CASSTGQGRQFF.

This clonotype has a count of ten or more. The V gene is TRBV28, the J gene TRBJ2-3; no firm D call. Germline V CDR1 and CDR2: MDHEN, SYDVKM. The V end lost 2 bases, the J end lost 7 bases, and 7 bases lay between the germline ends. The CDR3 length is 12 residues. CDR3 bases: TGTGCCAGCAGTTTAAGCCGCTATACGCAGTATTTT. This sequence encodes CASSLSRYTQYF.

The genes are TRBV12-2 and TRBJ2-7; the table's D call, TRBD1, has no DNA check behind it. TRBV12-2 is tagged as a pseudogene. CDR3 length equals 15 residues. CDR3 in DNA: TGTGCAAGTCGCTTAGCGGGAGGACAGGTCTTGAAGCAGTACTTC. Its protein is CASRLAGGQVLKQYF.